Each of the 27 T cell receptor beta chains below was sequenced from the same sample in a study of blood T cell repertoires in COVID-19. Assay: immunoSEQ multiplex PCR; the TCRdb copy retains only in-frame clones and omits some. The table records about 42,000 clones, under 90% of them present only once. The sample taken for sequencing was peripheral blood. All receptors come from a human donor in a cohort sampled during active COVID-19.

The rearrangement uses TRBV7-2 and TRBJ2-7; 12 nucleotides match TRBD2. From germline, CDR1 is SGHTA and CDR2 FQGNSA. The CDR3 length is 15 residues. V trimming: 5 bases; J trimming: 1 base; junction bases outside the gene matches: 3. This CDR3 reads CASSITSGGSYEQYF. The CDR3 nucleotides are TGTGCCAGCAGCATCACTAGCGGGGGGTCCTACGAGCAGTACTTC.

This chain uses TRBV4-2 with TRBJ1-4; TRBD1 matches 10 bases. This CDR3 contains 14 residues. The trim removed 8 bases at V and 5 bases at J, leaving 5 bases unmatched. Germline V gene data show CDR1 as LGHNA and CDR2 as YNFKEQ. Here the CDR3 DNA reads TGTGCCAGCCGAGGGGACAGGGGAAATGAAAAACTGTTTTTT. Its translation: CASRGDRGNEKLFF.

This chain connects TRBV18 to TRBJ2-5; 9 bases are a match to TRBD2. The length of the CDR3 is 17 residues. Germline-derived CDR1 and CDR2 are KGHSH and LQKENI. With 2 bases clipped from V and 2 bases from J, the junction kept 9 bases outside the gene matches. CDR3 amino acids: CASSPKPLSGGQETQYF. CDR3 coding DNA: TGTGCCAGCTCACCAAAACCACTTAGCGGGGGACAAGAGACCCAGTACTTC.

Only one count was recorded for this clone. The V gene is TRBV6-6, the J gene TRBJ2-1, with D possibly being TRBD2 (5 bases). Germline V gives CDR1 MNHNY, CDR2 SVGAGI (reference sequence). This CDR3 contains 14 residues. V was pared by 2 bases and J by 4 bases, with 9 bases between. The CDR3 coding sequence is TGTGCCAGCAGTTACAAAGAGGGATACAATGAGCAGTTCTTC. This sequence encodes CASSYKEGYNEQFF.

This chain connects TRBV7-3 to TRBJ2-3; a possible D gene is TRBD2 (6 bases). Trimming removed 5 bases from V and 3 bases from J, with 12 bases in between. The CDR3 runs 14 residues. Germline CDR1 SGHTA, CDR2 FQGTGA. The CDR3 protein is CASSPLGGTDTQYF. CDR3 coding DNA: TGTGCCAGCAGCCCTCTCGGGGGAACAGATACGCAGTATTTT.

This clone appeared once. The CDR3 protein is CASSLGLGGNQPQHF. CDR3 in DNA: TGTGCCAGCAGTTTGGGTCTGGGAGGCAATCAGCCCCAGCATTTT. The chain carries TRBV28 and TRBJ1-5; no firm D call. Trimming removed 3 bases from V and 2 bases from J, with 11 bases in between. The CDR3 is 15 amino acids. Per germline, CDR1 MDHEN and CDR2 SYDVKM.

The chain combines TRBV7-2 with TRBJ1-5; D remains unclear. Germline CDR1 reads SGHTA; CDR2 reads FQGNSA. V lost 1 base to trimming and J lost 0 bases, with 7 bases between them. The CDR3 has 15 amino acids. The CDR3 here is CASSLGSYSNQPQHF. CDR3 in DNA: TGTGCCAGCAGCTTAGGGTCCTATAGCAATCAGCCCCAGCATTTT.

V gene TRBV7-2 combines with J gene TRBJ1-6; TRBD1 matches 10 bases. Germline V gene sequence: CDR1 SGHTA, CDR2 FQGNSA. With V trimmed by 5 bases and J by 7 bases, 5 bases remained unmatched. The length of the CDR3 is 15 residues. The CDR3: CASSRKTGGNSPLHF. DNA for the CDR3: TGTGCCAGCAGCAGGAAGACAGGGGGCAATTCACCCCTCCACTTT. The entire variable domain, with the rest obtained from reference TRBV7-2 and TRBJ1-6, is as follows: GAGVSQSPSNKVTEKGKDVELRCDPISGHTALYWYRQSLGQGLEFLIYFQGNSAPDKSGLPSDRFSAERTGGSVSTLTIQRTQQEDSAVYLCASSRKTGGNSPLHFGNGTRLTVT.

The V call is TRBV10-3, the J call TRBJ2-3; 10 bases map to TRBD1. The trim removed 4 bases at V and 6 bases at J, leaving 4 bases unmatched. Germline values: CDR1 ENHRY, CDR2 SYGVKD. CDR3 length: 14 amino acids. The CDR3 DNA follows: TGTGCCATCAGTGGAGGACAGGGGGTGGATACGCAGTATTTT. Translating gives CAISGGQGVDTQYF.

The gene calls are TRBV11-1 and TRBJ2-7; D is perhaps TRBD1 (6 bases). The V gene's germline CDR1 is SGHAT and CDR2 FQDESV (reference sequence). V dropped 5 bases and J dropped 2 bases, with 16 bases sitting between them. The CDR3 length is 15 residues. The CDR3 is CASSPGVGATYEQYF. The CDR3 bases are TGTGCCAGCAGCCCTGGTGTGGGGGCCACCTACGAGCAGTACTTC.

The V call is TRBV7-9, the J call TRBJ2-7, with 11 positions matching TRBD2. V gave up 1 base and J gave up 0 bases; unmatched junction bases: 5. The length of the CDR3 is 17 residues. Per germline, CDR1 SEHNR and CDR2 FQNEAQ (reference sequence). CDR3: CASSLGGLAGGSYEQYV. In nucleotides, the CDR3 is TGTGCCAGCAGCTTAGGGGGCCTAGCGGGGGGCTCCTACGAGCAGTACGTC.

V and J are TRBV24-1 and TRBJ2-2, with TRBD1 matching over 7 bases. The junction had 8 bases not matched to a gene; V was cut back by 2 bases and J by 3 bases. The CDR3 runs 17 residues. The germline gives CDR1 KGHDR, CDR2 SFDVKD. The CDR3 coding sequence is TGTGCCACCAGTGATTCAGCGACAGGGTCCCACACCGGGGAGCTGTTTTTT. Its protein is CATSDSATGSHTGELFF.

The sample holds one count of this clone. V is TRBV4-1 and J is TRBJ2-2; tentative D call: TRBD2 (6 bases). This CDR3 is built from 14 residues. Per germline, CDR1 MGHRA and CDR2 YSYEKL. V lost 4 bases and J lost 9, with 15 bases in between. This chain's CDR3 is CASSPSGGGRELFF. The CDR3 DNA follows: TGCGCCAGCAGCCCATCTGGGGGAGGAAGGGAGCTGTTTTTT.

A few counts support this clone. This chain uses TRBV19 with TRBJ1-3, with 11 nucleotides matching TRBD1. V shed 4 bases and J 4 bases; nucleotides not matched to a gene: 3. Germline-derived CDR1 and CDR2 are LNHDA and SQIVND (reference sequence). The CDR3 runs 15 residues. The CDR3 coding sequence is TGTGCCAGTAGTACCGGACAGGGGGCCGGAAACACCATATATTTT. Its protein is CASSTGQGAGNTIYF.

The chain uses TRBV5-6 and TRBJ2-5, with D perhaps TRBD1 (6 bases). Trimming cost V 0 bases and J 4 bases, with 10 bases left between them. CDR1 is SGHDT and CDR2 is YYEEEE in the germline V gene. The CDR3 sequence is 14 residues long. CDR3 residues: CASSLGGPGETQYF. The DNA for the CDR3 is TGTGCCAGCAGCTTGGGGGGGCCAGGAGAGACCCAGTACTTC.

This chain joins TRBV5-1 and TRBJ2-5; D perhaps matches TRBD1 (6 bases). Germline assignment: CDR1 SGHRS and CDR2 YFSETQ. Between the trimmed V and J ends, which lost 0 bases and 5 bases, there was a span of 14 bases. This CDR3 region has 15 residues. The CDR3 loop is CASSLGASRGETQYF. For the CDR3, the DNA is TGCGCCAGCAGCTTGGGGGCCTCCAGGGGCGAGACCCAGTACTTC.

The CDR3 sequence: CASSPRTGNTEAFF. Here the CDR3 DNA reads TGTGCCAGCAGCCCCCGGACAGGGAACACTGAAGCTTTCTTT. The genes are TRBV7-2 and TRBJ1-1; 7 nucleotides line up with TRBD1. V was pared by 5 bases and J by 1 base, with 4 bases of the junction left unmatched. Germline V gives CDR1 SGHTA, CDR2 FQGNSA. This CDR3 is 14 amino acids long.

The chain links TRBV18 to TRBJ1-5; D is unresolved. Germline lookup yields CDR1 KGHSH and CDR2 LQKENI. Trimming shortened V by 3 bases and J by 2 bases, and 14 bases separated the two germline ends. The CDR3 has 16 amino acids. CDR3 sequence reads: CASSPPSGEGNQPQHF. The CDR3 DNA is TGTGCCAGCTCACCCCCAAGCGGGGAGGGCAATCAGCCCCAGCATTTT.

The chain uses TRBV19 and TRBJ1-3, with 7 bases aligning to TRBD1. CDR3 size: 17 residues. CDR1 is LNHDA and CDR2 is SQIVND in the germline V gene (reference sequence). V dropped 3 bases and J dropped 3; count of bases not matched to a gene: 11. The DNA for the CDR3 is TGTGCCAGTAGTATCGACGCAGGGGGTTCGGGTGGAAACACCATATATTTT. Its protein is CASSIDAGGSGGNTIYF.

This chain uses TRBV2 with TRBJ1-5; D unresolved. The V gene's germline CDR1 is SNHLY and CDR2 FYNNEI. The V end lost 3 bases, the J end lost 1 base, and 10 bases lay between the germline ends. The length of the CDR3 is 15 residues. CDR3 DNA: TGTGCCAGCAGTGACGAGGTGACCAGCAATCAGCCCCAGCATTTT. Translated: CASSDEVTSNQPQHF. Full variable domain (missing parts from reference TRBV2 and TRBJ1-5): EPEVTQTPSHQVTQMGQEVILRCVPISNHLYFYWYRQILGQKVEFLVSFYNNEISEKSEIFDDQFSVERPDGSNFTLKIRSTKLEDSAMYFCASSDEVTSNQPQHFGDGTRLSIL.

The chain is built from TRBV7-3 and TRBJ2-3; D is uncertain. CDR3 length: 13 amino acids. Deletions cut 5 bases from V and 6 bases from J, with 12 bases between. The V gene's germline CDR1 is SGHTA and CDR2 FQGTGA. CDR3 in DNA: TGTGCCAGCAGCACGGCCGAGGAGGATACGCAGTATTTT. Encoded protein: CASSTAEEDTQYF.

The rearrangement uses TRBV4-3 and TRBJ2-2; 7 positions match TRBD1. This CDR3 has 17 amino acids. Per germline, CDR1 LGHNA and CDR2 YSLEER. Trimming cost V 2 bases and J 3 bases; bases outside gene matches: 9. CDR3 nucleotide sequence: TGCGCCAGCAGCCAATTAGACAGGGCGTGGGACACCGGGGAGCTGTTTTTT. This sequence encodes CASSQLDRAWDTGELFF.

Comment on this clone: The junction does not match germline at one end; this may be a read error. The V call is TRBV12-3 or TRBV12-4, the J call TRBJ1-1; no definite D call. The length of the CDR3 is 13 residues. The CDR3 is CASSLAGGTEAFF. The CDR3 DNA reads TGTGCCAGCAGTCTAGCGGGAGGCACTGAAGCTTTCTTT.

This clone was detected only once. The DNA for the CDR3 is TGTGCCAGCAGCGTAGCAACGGGTAACACTGAAGCTTTCTTT. It yields the protein CASSVATGNTEAFF. The chain combines TRBV9 with TRBJ1-1; no clear D gene. Germline V gene lookup returns CDR1 SGDLS and CDR2 YYNGEE. Trimming took off 0 bases at V and 2 bases at J, with 8 bases between the two ends. The CDR3 extends over 14 amino acids.

This clone was observed a handful of times. V gene TRBV7-6 combines with J gene TRBJ2-4; possibly TRBD1 for D (6 bases). Germline-derived CDR1 and CDR2 are SGHVS and FNYEAQ. The CDR3 totals 15 residues. The V gene lost 0 bases and the J gene lost 7 bases, with 13 bases spanning the gap. CDR3 DNA sequence: TGTGCCAGCAGCTTAGCCCCAGGGGCGGGTAACATTCAGTACTTC. Protein: CASSLAPGAGNIQYF.

The rearrangement joins TRBV23-1 to TRBJ2-7; 7 nucleotides align to TRBD1. TRBV23-1 is noted as an ORF with a role that remains uncertain. Trimming took 11 bases from V and 0 from J; bases not matched to a gene: 10. CDR3 length: 14 residues. CDR3 DNA sequence: TGCGCCCCCTTGGGACAGCGAGGCTCCTACGAGCAGTACGTC. Its translation: CAPLGQRGSYEQYV.

The chain couples TRBV28 to TRBJ2-1; a weak D match, TRBD2 (6 bases). There are 16 residues in the CDR3. Germline V gives CDR1 MDHEN, CDR2 SYDVKM. Trimming cost V 2 bases and J 1 base, with 12 bases left between them. The CDR3 sequence: CASSLPGGGSYNEQFF. CDR3 DNA sequence: TGTGCCAGCAGTTTACCCGGGGGAGGATCCTACAATGAGCAGTTCTTC.